This T cell receptor (beta chain) was profiled in a study of cytomegalovirus exposure and HLA in healthy donors. Study outcomes and limitations: The majority of CMV-associated TCR beta chains were reported as apparently HLA-restricted in a later analysis. The study put 150 to 200 TCR beta chains on its list as cytomegalovirus-associated. The study carried out a later analysis of TCR beta sequences. It associated approximately 17,000 of them with specific HLA alleles at a false discovery rate of 0.05. Relative to equally common others, HLA-associated TCR beta chains showed greater clonal expansion in a later analysis.

The PCR had 60 Vbeta and 13 Jbeta primers. The assay was immunoSEQ multiplex PCR, and TCRdb's table has in-frame clones only and misses some. The sample records 50,000 or so clones, 55% to 85% being singletons. Worth noting for this clone: The antigen is not known.

The V end was cut by 8 bases, the J end by 4 bases, with 14 bases between. Germline CDR1 WNHNN, CDR2 SYGVQD (reference sequence). The CDR3 sequence is 13 residues long. This TCR derives from a man aged 35-49 years in good health and CMV-seropositive. The chain uses TRBV10-1 and TRBJ2-5; perhaps TRBD1 as D (5 bases). Sequencing was done on a sample of PBMCs. CDR3 sequence: CASSKGVGETQYF. CDR3 nucleotides: TGCGCCAGCTCCAAAGGGGTGGGAGAGACCCAGTACTTC.